This T cell receptor beta chain was sequenced for a study of shared clonotypes between healthy human individuals. Study observations and caveats: Tissues were not sampled, only blood, and their repertoires likely differ. Larger richness was generally estimated for naive than memory subsets.

Caucasian adults living in Nashville, Tennessee, provided all samples. Deep-level settings were used for running the assay. The repertoire was sequenced with immunoSEQ multiplex PCR; TCRdb's copy has only in-frame clones and lacks some. In the table there are about 1.5 million clones, 95% to 99% of which are singletons. Unmatched junction bases numbered 11, after V lost 6 bases and J lost 7 bases. The germline V gene encodes CDR1 SNHLY and CDR2 FYNNEI. This CDR3 contains 15 residues. Concerning this clone: What it binds is not known.

Sequenced input: naive CD4+ T cells sorted from blood. This sample's subset: CD45RA+ positively selected. The chain joins TRBV2 to TRBJ1-4; 7 bases align to TRBD1. This TCR was recovered from a man aged 25 to 40 in good health. CDR3 bases: TGTGCCAGCAGCCTAGAGAGGGGGCACGCTGAAAAACTGTTTTTT. This codes for CASSLERGHAEKLFF.